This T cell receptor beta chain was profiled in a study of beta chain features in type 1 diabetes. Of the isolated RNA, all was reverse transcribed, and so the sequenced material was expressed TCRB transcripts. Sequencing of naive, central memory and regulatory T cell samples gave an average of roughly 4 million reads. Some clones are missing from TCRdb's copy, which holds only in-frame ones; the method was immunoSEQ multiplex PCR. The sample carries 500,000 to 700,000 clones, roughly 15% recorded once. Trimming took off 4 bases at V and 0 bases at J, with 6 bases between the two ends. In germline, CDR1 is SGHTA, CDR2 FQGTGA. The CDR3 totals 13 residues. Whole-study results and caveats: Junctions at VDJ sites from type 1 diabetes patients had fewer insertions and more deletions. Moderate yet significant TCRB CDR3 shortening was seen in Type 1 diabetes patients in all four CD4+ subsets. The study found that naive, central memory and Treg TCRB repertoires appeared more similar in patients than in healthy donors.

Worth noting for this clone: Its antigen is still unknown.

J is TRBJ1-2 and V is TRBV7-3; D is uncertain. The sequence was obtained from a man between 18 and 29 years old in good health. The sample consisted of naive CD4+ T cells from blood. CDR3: CASSSGANYGYTF. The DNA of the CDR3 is TGTGCCAGCAGCTCCGGGGCTAACTATGGCTACACCTTC. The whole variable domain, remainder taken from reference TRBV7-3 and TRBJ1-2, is GAGVSQTPSNKVTEKGKYVELRCDPISGHTALYWYRQSLGQGPEFLIYFQGTGAADDSGLPNDRFFAVRPEGSVSTLKIQRTERGDSAVYLCASSSGANYGYTFGSGTRLTVV.